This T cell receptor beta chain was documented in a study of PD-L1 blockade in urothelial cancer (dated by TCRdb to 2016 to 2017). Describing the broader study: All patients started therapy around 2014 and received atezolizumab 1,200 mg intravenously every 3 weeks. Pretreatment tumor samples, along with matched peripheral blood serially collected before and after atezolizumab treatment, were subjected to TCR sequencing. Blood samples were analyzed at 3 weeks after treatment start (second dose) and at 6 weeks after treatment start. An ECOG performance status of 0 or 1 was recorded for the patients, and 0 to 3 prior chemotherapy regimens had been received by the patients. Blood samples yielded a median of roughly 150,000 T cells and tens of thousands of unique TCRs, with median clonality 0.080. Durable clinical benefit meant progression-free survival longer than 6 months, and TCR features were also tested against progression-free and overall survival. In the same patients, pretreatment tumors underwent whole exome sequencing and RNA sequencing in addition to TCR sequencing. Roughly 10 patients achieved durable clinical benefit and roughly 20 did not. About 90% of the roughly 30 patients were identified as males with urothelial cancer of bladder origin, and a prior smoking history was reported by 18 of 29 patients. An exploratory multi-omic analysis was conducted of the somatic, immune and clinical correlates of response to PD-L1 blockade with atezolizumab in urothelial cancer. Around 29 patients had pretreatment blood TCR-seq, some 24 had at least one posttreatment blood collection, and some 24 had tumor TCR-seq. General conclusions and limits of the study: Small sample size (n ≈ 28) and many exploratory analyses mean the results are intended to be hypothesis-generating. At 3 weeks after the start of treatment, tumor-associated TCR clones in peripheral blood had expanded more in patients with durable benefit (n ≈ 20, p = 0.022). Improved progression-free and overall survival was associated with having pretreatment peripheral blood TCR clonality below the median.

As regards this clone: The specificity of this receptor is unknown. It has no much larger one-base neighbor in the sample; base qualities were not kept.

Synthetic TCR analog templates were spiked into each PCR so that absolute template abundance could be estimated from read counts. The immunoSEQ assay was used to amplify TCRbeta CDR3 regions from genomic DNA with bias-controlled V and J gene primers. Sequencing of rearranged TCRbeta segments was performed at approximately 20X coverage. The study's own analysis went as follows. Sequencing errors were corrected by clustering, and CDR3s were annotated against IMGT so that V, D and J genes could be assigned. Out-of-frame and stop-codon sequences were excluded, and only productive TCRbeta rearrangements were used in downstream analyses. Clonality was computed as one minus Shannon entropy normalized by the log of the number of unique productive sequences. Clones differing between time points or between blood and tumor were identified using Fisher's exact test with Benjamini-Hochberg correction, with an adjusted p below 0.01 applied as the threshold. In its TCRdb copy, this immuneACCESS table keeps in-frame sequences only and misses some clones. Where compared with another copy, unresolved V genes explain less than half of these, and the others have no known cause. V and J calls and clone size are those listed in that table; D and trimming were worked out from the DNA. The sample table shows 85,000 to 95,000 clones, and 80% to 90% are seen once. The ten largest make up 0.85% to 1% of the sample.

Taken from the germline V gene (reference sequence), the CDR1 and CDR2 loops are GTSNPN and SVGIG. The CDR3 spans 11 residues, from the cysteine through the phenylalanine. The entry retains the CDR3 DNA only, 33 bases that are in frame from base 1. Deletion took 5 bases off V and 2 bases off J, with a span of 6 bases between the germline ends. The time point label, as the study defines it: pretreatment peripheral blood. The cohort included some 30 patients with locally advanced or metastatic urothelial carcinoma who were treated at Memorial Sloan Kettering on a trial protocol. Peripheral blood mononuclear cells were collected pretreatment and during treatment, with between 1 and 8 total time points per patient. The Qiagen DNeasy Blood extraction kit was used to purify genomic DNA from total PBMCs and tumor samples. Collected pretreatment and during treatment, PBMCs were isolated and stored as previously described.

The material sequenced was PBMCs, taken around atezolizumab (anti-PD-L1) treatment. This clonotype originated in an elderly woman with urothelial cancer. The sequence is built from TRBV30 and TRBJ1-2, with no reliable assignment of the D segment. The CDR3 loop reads CAWGNNYGYTF. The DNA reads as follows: TGTGCCTGGGGCAACAACTATGGCTACACCTTC.